The clone carrying this T cell receptor beta chain was counted between two and nine times. Its target is unknown. This entry belongs to a study of T-cell memory formation after mild COVID-19. The study, taken as a whole, reports: Proof of SARS-CoV-2 specificity was absent for the second-wave clones that crested on day 37.

UMIs and sample barcodes were carried by the TCR alpha and TCR beta cDNA libraries that 5'RACE produced using constant-segment primers. TCRdb used MiXCR to reprocess the 5' RACE reads, holding one entry per CDR3 protein. The sample shows 100,000 to 150,000 distinct CDR3 sequences, about a sixth of them seen only once. This receptor was identified in a young man who had mild COVID-19 (a few samples of this study predate the infection). Cell type and time point are not known. The source material was PBMCs or a T cell subset sorted from them (not recorded which).

The CDR3 is CASSFSGARDEKLFF. The DNA of the CDR3 is TGCGCCAGCAGCTTTTCGGGGGCTCGTGATGAAAAACTGTTTTTT. The V gene is TRBV5-1, the J gene TRBJ1-4; tentative D call: TRBD1 (6 bases). The CDR3 has 15 residues. Trimming pared 2 bases from V and 6 bases from J, leaving 14 bases between. Germline CDR1 reads SGHRS; CDR2 reads YFSETQ.